This TCR beta chain was identified during a study of cytomegalovirus exposure and HLA in healthy donors (dated by TCRdb to the late 2010s). For the study in its entirety: In an earlier analysis of 450 to 750 of the donors, around 290 Gb of sequence data and 90 million to 120 million unique TCR beta sequences from about 179 million T cells were reported. Of the 350 to 450 genotyped donors, 70% to 90% were placed in the genetic ancestry cluster associated with self-reported Caucasian donors. To decide whether each TCR beta V gene segment behaved as functional or pseudogenic, an earlier analysis of fewer than 750 of the donors relied on high-throughput TCR beta sequencing. All discovery cohort repertoires had been generated on a single sequencing platform. High-throughput TCR immunosequencing, statistical association of individual TCRs with disease status, and machine learning were combined to predict cytomegalovirus infection status. In addition to the first cohort of roughly 670 subjects, a separate validation cohort of around 110 different subjects was used. The study was designed to test whether signatures of past pathogen exposure could be identified by cataloging public T cell receptors. A later genetic analysis took genome-wide SNP genotypes for about 60% of the roughly 670 donors and used that subset as a discovery cohort. Typing coverage varied by locus: roughly 620-640 donors for A, B, C, DRB1 and DQB1; some 520 for DQA1; around 610 for DPA1; under 490 for DPB1. Rather than using new phenotypic data, the later analysis identified candidate immune exposures from TCR beta sequences and from how often those sequences occurred across donors. Alongside the repertoire data, information on donor age, sex, ethnicity and CMV serostatus was compiled. Four or five DR-DQ haplotypes were handled as single units for association and clustering because linkage in the cohort was strong. Class I and class II HLA loci were covered by the typing at four-digit resolution. An early release covering just under 650 HLA-typed donors comprised 250 to 350 gigabases of sequencing data and tens of millions of unique TCR sequences. A later analysis re-analyzed previously published TCR beta repertoires from approximately 700 donors and added high-resolution HLA genotyping to study TCR occurrence patterns. On average, over 200,000 unique TCR beta nucleotide sequences were sequenced per donor among 350 to 400 genotyped donors of the cohort, with around 19% of those sequences being non-productive. The T cell repertoires of 666 subjects were profiled by immunosequencing and related to cytomegalovirus serostatus.

On this clone: This clone's antigen is unknown. No base quality information exists; no much larger clone differs at one position.

The library was prepared using the immunoSEQ multiplex PCR assay. For the multiplex PCR, a mixture combining 60 forward primers for TCR Vbeta segments and 13 reverse primers for TCR Jbeta segments was used. Amplification of the CDR3 region of rearranged TCR beta genes was performed with a multiplex PCR assay on genomic DNA. The amplified TCR beta libraries were sequenced on the Illumina HiSeq System as 87-base-pair reads. The original pipeline was this. A later analysis counted some 80 million unique TCR beta chains across the 550 to 800 repertoires, and around 12 million of these chains were shared by at least two donors. A nearest-neighbor algorithm error-corrected the raw reads and collapsed the reads into unique sequences, merging closely related sequences to remove PCR and sequencing errors. V, D and J gene segments were assigned by aligning CDR3 sequences to IMGT reference sequences. For a sequence to be retained, a match of at least six nucleotides was required to both a V gene segment and a J gene segment. A rearrangement counted as productive if the CDR3 had no stop codons and remained in frame with V and J, and every other rearrangement counted as non-productive. Following IMGT convention, CDR3 was defined as the stretch from the second conserved V-encoded cysteine up to the conserved J-encoded phenylalanine. The earlier analysis of about 500 of the donors excluded sequences that lacked an unambiguous match to a single V gene segment. An earlier analysis of a few hundred of the donors called V segments functional above 56.7% productive rearrangements and segregating when the between-donor standard deviation exceeded 5%. A statistical classification framework was developed to diagnose cytomegalovirus status using the catalog of TCR beta chain sequences. In a later analysis, V and J genes were assigned by comparing TCR nucleotide sequences against IMGT/GENE-DB human TR gene sequences. A later analysis assigned CDR3 sequences and most-parsimonious VDJ recombination scenarios with the TCRdist pipeline. In a later analysis, each TCR beta chain was defined by its CDR3 amino acid sequence together with its V-gene family, and reads without a unique V-gene family were excluded. In a later analysis, around 650 highly shared, low-generation-probability nucleotide sequences were removed to address suspected cross-contamination and a sequencing artifact. For each public chain, a later analysis derived a clonal expansion index from normalized ranks of inferred template counts within each repertoire. A later analysis computed generation probabilities with a VDJ recombination model fitted to out-of-frame rearrangements, and checked the results against IGoR. In a later analysis, hypergeometric tests were used to score TCR-TCR, TCR-HLA and TCR-CMV co-occurrence, with a repertoire-size bias correction applied to TCR pairs. In a later analysis, false discovery rates were estimated by permuting HLA or CMV assignments 20 times. In a later analysis, co-occurring TCRs were grouped with DBSCAN, and TCRdist sequence similarity was added when clustering was performed within HLA-allele-positive subsets. For co-occurrence clustering, repertoires with fewer than 30,000 or more than 120,000 public chains were excluded, along with four or five repertoires with anomalous nucleotide sharing. TCRdb carries this immuneACCESS record with in-frame sequences only. Its versions omit some clonotypes, under half of them owing to an unresolved V gene in the studies checked, with the rest unexplained. The V and J calls and clone size were taken over from that table, and D and trimming were inferred from the DNA. For this sample the table gives about 89,000 clones, of which around 77% were detected only once. The ten largest account for 3.5% to 4.5% of the sample.

Broader findings and caveats from the paper: A further reported finding was that TCR beta sequences accurately predicted the HLA-A and HLA-B alleles for most subjects in the first cohort. Presence/absence analyses assumed roughly uniform sequencing depth across donors, an assumption that may not hold. CMV serostatus was the only immune exposure information available for the cohort. The cohort was sequenced for TCR beta chains only, and without alpha or paired-chain data the features that could be detected were limited. According to the authors, the approach could potentially be generalized to other disease states and immunological phenotypes. A later analysis associated around 16,000 TCR beta sequences with specific HLA alleles at a false discovery rate of 0.05. A later analysis reported that several top co-occurrence clusters appeared linked to parvovirus B19, influenza, CMV and Epstein-Barr virus. When HLA alleles, especially DR and DQ, strongly co-occurred, attributing TCR associations to individual alleles was difficult. V-gene and J-gene trimming of TCR beta chains was associated with a missense DCLRE1C variant in a later genetic analysis, and the association was replicated in an independent cohort. Three of the identified cytomegalovirus-associated TCR beta chains were confirmed in vitro to be specific for cytomegalovirus antigens. According to a later analysis, most CMV-associated TCR beta chains appeared to be HLA-restricted, and the HLA associations seemed to be driven largely by CMV exposure. Because counts were too low, seventeen rarely observed V segments, including chromosome 9 orphons, were excluded from the earlier analysis of roughly 580 of the donors. The 87-base-pair reads could not distinguish some IMGT-functional V segments, including TRBV6-2 and TRBV6-3, so those segments were excluded. In a later analysis, HLA-associated TCR beta chains showed more clonal expansion and lower generation probabilities than non-associated chains that were equally common. Correlated functional status among segregating V segments might reflect linkage disequilibrium, but an unknown experimental factor could not be ruled out. In the study, 164 TCR beta chains were listed as associated with cytomegalovirus. In an earlier analysis of more than 450 of the donors, most TCR beta V segments were observed in productive rearrangements about 87% or about 30% of the time, broadly matching IMGT annotations. Because some donors lacked HLA typing at each locus, the association tests relied only on the typed subset. Most TCR sequences were seen in very few donors, while some public TCRs were found in many individuals. In both the original and validation cohorts, the classifier was reported to diagnose cytomegalovirus status with high specificity and sensitivity. A later analysis found that TCR association rates varied across HLA loci, with DRB1 alleles showing the most associated TCRs and HLA-C alleles the fewest. A group of highly shared sequence variants was considered likely to be a technical artifact of the sequencing pipeline. In a later genetic analysis, fewer N-insertions in productive TCRs were reported among donors in an Asian-associated ancestry cluster than the roughly 700-donor mean.

The cohort was made up of roughly 670 healthy bone marrow donors. All cohort members were sampled while nominally healthy, although unrecorded immune exposures were likely present. The donor was CMV seronegative and was included in the group of about 350 seronegative cohort members. Each donor provided a peripheral blood sample, and peripheral blood mononuclear cells were used for TCR beta sequencing. Genomic DNA extraction from the blood cell samples was performed with the Qiagen DNeasy Blood Extraction Kit. Via the germline V gene, CDR1 is SGHDT and CDR2 YYEEEE. Taken from cysteine to phenylalanine, the CDR3 has 15 residues. The DNA shown is the 45-base CDR3, in frame from base 1. Trimming takes 0 bases from V and 8 bases from J, and the germline ends sit 18 bases apart.

What was sequenced was PBMCs. This chain is built from TRBV5-6 and TRBJ2-7; D gene: possibly TRBD1, on 5 matching bases. This clonotype was sampled from a man aged 25-45 years in good health and CMV-seronegative. The DNA sequence is as follows: TGTGCCAGCAGCTTGGGGGCAGGGATGGATTACAAGCAGTACTTC. This codes for CASSLGAGMDYKQYF.